The clone carrying this TCR beta chain was counted a single time. Its antigen is still unknown. This sample is drawn from a study of OX40 agonist ivuxolimab in advanced cancers. For the study at large: Cohort: approximately 83% men, mean age around 55, aged roughly 23 to 79. General study results and limits: Low clonal expansion, among the lowest seen, marked partial responders at 0.1-3.0 mg/kg.

The V gene's germline CDR1 is DFQATT and CDR2 SNEGSKA (reference sequence). This CDR3 has 11 amino acids. Trimming shortened V by 6 bases and J by 2 bases, and 8 bases separated the two germline ends. The table came from immunoSEQ multiplex PCR; TCRdb's copy has only in-frame clones and leaves some out. The sample has about 120,000 clones, about 94% seen once. This receptor was identified in an adult with an advanced solid tumor such as melanoma, head and neck, liver or kidney cancer. J is TRBJ2-7 and V is TRBV20-1; the D gene is possibly TRBD1 (5 bases). The source material was CD4+ or CD8+ T cells sorted from blood, sampled in a trial of the OX40 agonist ivuxolimab. CDR3 in DNA: TGCAGTGCCAAGGACACCTACGAGCAGTACTTC. The encoded protein is CSAKDTYEQYF.